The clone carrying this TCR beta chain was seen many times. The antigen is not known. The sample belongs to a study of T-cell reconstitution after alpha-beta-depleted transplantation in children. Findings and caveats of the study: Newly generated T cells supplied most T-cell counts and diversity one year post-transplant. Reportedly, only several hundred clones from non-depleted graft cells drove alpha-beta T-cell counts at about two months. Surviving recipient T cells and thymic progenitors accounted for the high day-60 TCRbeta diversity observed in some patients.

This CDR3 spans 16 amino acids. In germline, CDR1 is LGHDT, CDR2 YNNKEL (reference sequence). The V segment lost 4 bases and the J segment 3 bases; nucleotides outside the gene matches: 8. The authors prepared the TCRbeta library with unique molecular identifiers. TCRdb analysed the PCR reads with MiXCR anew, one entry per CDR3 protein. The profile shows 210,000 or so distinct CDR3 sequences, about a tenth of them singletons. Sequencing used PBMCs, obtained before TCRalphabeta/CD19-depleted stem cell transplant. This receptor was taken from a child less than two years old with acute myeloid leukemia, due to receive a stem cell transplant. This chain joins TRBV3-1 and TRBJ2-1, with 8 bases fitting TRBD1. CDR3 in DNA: TGTGCCAGCAGCCCTCGTGCGGACAGGGTCTACAATGAGCAGTTCTTC. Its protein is CASSPRADRVYNEQFF.